This T cell receptor (beta chain) was sequenced in a study of tumour-infiltrating T cells in Burkitt lymphoma. On the study more broadly: Overall and progression-free survival were predicted by productive clonality.

From germline, CDR1 is SGHRS and CDR2 YFSETQ. The V end was cut by 2 bases, the J end by 2 bases, with 13 bases between. The CDR3 has 16 amino acids. Produced via immunoSEQ multiplex PCR; TCRdb's table is partial and in-frame only. Seen here are 8,000 or so clones, around 70% observed once, and the top ten hold around 42%. The TCR originated in a human donor with diffuse large B-cell lymphoma. Sequenced: tumor tissue. V gene TRBV5-1 combines with J gene TRBJ2-2; D gene ambiguous. This CDR3 reads CASSFRAGRNTGELFF. CDR3 nucleotide sequence: TGCGCCAGCAGCTTTAGGGCAGGTCGAAACACCGGGGAGCTGTTTTTT.